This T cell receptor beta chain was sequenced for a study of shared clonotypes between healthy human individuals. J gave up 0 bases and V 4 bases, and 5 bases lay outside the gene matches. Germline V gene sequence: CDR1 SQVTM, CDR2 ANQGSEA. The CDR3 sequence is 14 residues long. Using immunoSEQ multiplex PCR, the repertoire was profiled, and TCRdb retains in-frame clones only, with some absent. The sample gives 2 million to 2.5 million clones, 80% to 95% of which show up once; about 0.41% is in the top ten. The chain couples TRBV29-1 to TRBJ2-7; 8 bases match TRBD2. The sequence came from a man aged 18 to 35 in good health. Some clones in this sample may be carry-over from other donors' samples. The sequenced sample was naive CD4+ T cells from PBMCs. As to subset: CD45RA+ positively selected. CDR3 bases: TGCAGCGTTGTAGGGAGCGGGAGCTCCTACGAGCAGTACTTC. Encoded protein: CSVVGSGSSYEQYF.